The 17 T cell receptor beta chains reported below all come from one sample, sequenced in a study of cytomegalovirus exposure and HLA in healthy donors. The PCR contained 60 Vbeta and 13 Jbeta primers. The data were produced by immunoSEQ multiplex PCR, yet TCRdb's version contains in-frame clones alone and is incomplete. The data show 150,000 to 200,000 clones, with 60% to 80% seen just once and about 14% held by the top ten. Material for sequencing was PBMCs. The receptor source for this set is a man in his fifties in good health and CMV-seropositive.

The chain links TRBV2 to TRBJ2-7, with a weak D call TRBD1 (5 bases). Germline V CDR1 and CDR2: SNHLY, FYNNEI. The CDR3 contains 13 residues. V was trimmed by 6 bases and J by 5 bases, leaving 14 bases between them. CDR3 DNA sequence: TGTGCCAGCAGAGGGGATATTCAACACGAGCAGTACTTC. The encoded protein is CASRGDIQHEQYF.

The chain couples TRBV18 to TRBJ2-2, with TRBD2 matching over 11 bases. The CDR3 is made up of 16 amino acids. After removal of 4 bases from V and 3 bases from J, the junction contained 4 bases not matched to a gene. CDR1 KGHSH and CDR2 LQKENI come from the germline V gene. CDR3: CASSQLAGDHTGELFF. The CDR3 DNA is TGTGCCAGCTCACAACTAGCGGGGGACCACACCGGGGAGCTGTTTTTT.

The chain recombines TRBV2 with TRBJ1-1; no definite D call. This CDR3 contains 12 residues. Trimming removed 8 bases at V and 6 bases at J, with 13 bases between. CDR1 and CDR2 from the germline V gene are SNHLY and FYNNEI. The CDR3 nucleotides are TGTGCCAGCTCCGCCCGTCCGGCTGAAGCTTTCTTT. This encodes CASSARPAEAFF.

The chain links TRBV18 to TRBJ2-3; TRBD2 matches at 10 bases. CDR1 KGHSH and CDR2 LQKENI come from the germline V gene. The CDR3 is 16 amino acids. The J segment lost 6 bases and the V segment lost 1 base, leaving 7 bases of the junction unmatched. CDR3 sequence: CASSPLAGGPKDTQYF. Here the CDR3 DNA reads TGTGCCAGCTCACCACTAGCGGGGGGCCCCAAGGATACGCAGTATTTT.

The chain recombines TRBV4-1 with TRBJ2-5; D is perhaps TRBD1 (6 bases). The germline V and J ends were trimmed by 1 base and 0 bases, with 9 bases remaining between them. The germline CDR1 and CDR2 sequences are MGHRA and YSYEKL. There are 15 residues in the CDR3. CDR3: CASSQGQGNQETQYF. CDR3 bases: TGCGCCAGCAGCCAAGGGCAGGGGAACCAAGAGACCCAGTACTTC.

As regards this clone: One end of the junction does not line up with germline, which may come from a read error. The same CDR3 is also encoded by other DNA sequences in this sample. This chain uses TRBV10-3 with TRBJ1-6; 8 bases match TRBD1. The CDR3 covers 14 residues. Per germline, CDR1 ENHRY and CDR2 SYGVKD. CDR3 in DNA: TGCGCCATCAGACCGGGACAGGAAGGATCACCCCTCCACTTT. This codes for CAIRPGQEGSPLHF.

The gene calls are TRBV19 and TRBJ1-2; D may be TRBD1 (5 bases). In germline, CDR1 is LNHDA, CDR2 SQIVND (reference sequence). The CDR3 consists of 14 residues. V lost 3 bases and J 8 bases, leaving 16 bases between the germline ends. The CDR3 sequence: CASSIGSGEYGYTF. The CDR3 DNA sequence: TGTGCCAGTAGTATCGGTTCGGGGGAATACGGCTACACCTTC. Filled out from reference TRBV19 and TRBJ1-2, the complete variable domain reads DGGITQSPKYLFRKEGQNVTLSCEQNLNHDAMYWYRQDPGQGLRLIYYSQIVNDFQKGDIAEGYSVSREKKESFPLTVTSAQKNPTAFYLCASSIGSGEYGYTFGSGTRLTVV.

This chain joins TRBV15 and TRBJ1-4; D uncertain. Deletions cut 5 bases from V and 1 base from J, with 11 bases between. Germline V CDR1 and CDR2: LNHNV, YYDKDF (reference sequence). The CDR3 runs 15 residues. The CDR3 nucleotides are TGTGCCACCAGCCCTTCGAGGGTAACTAATGAAAAACTGTTTTTT. Translation: CATSPSRVTNEKLFF.

This sequence joins TRBV4-1 and TRBJ2-1, with TRBD2 matching 9 bases. The CDR3 has 17 amino acids. Germline values: CDR1 MGHRA, CDR2 YSYEKL. J lost 6 bases, V lost 5 bases, and 14 bases had no gene match. In nucleotides, the CDR3 is TGCGCCAGCAGCAACCATGTCAAGCGGGGGGCAATCAATGAGCAGTTCTTC. Encoded protein: CASSNHVKRGAINEQFF.

The rearrangement links TRBV13 to TRBJ2-6; 10 nucleotides match TRBD1. The CDR3 loop spans 17 amino acids. Germline assignment: CDR1 PRHDT and CDR2 FYEKMQ (reference sequence). V lost 5 bases, J lost 3 bases, and 7 bases stayed unmatched. The CDR3 nucleotides read TGTGCCAGCAGCGACCGACAGGGGGCTGATGGGGCCAACGTCCTGACTTTC. Its protein product is CASSDRQGADGANVLTF.

This chain joins TRBV14 and TRBJ2-1, with TRBD2 matching 11 bases. The CDR3 spans 18 residues. CDR1 SGHDN and CDR2 FVKESK come from the germline V gene. The J segment lost 7 bases and the V segment lost 0 bases, leaving 11 bases of the junction unmatched. The CDR3 nucleotides read TGTGCCAGCAGCCAAGATCGAGAACTAGCGGGGGCGGGGAATGAGCAGTTCTTC. Protein: CASSQDRELAGAGNEQFF.

This clone was seen a single time. This chain connects TRBV10-3 to TRBJ1-5; 9 bases are a match to TRBD1. Per the germline V gene, CDR1 is ENHRY and CDR2 is SYGVKD. The CDR3 is made up of 17 amino acids. Germline trimming cut 1 base from V and 6 bases from J; bases unmatched to any gene: 10. The CDR3 DNA reads as TGTGCCATCAGTGAGTGGGACAGGGCACCCGGCAGTCAGCCCCAGCATTTT. Its translation: CAISEWDRAPGSQPQHF.

The chain carries TRBV27 and TRBJ1-1; 7 bases are a match to TRBD1. This CDR3 spans 16 amino acids. Per germline, CDR1 MNHEY and CDR2 SMNVEV (reference sequence). The V gene end was trimmed by 3 bases and the J gene end by 3 bases; junction bases not matched to a gene: 10. CDR3 region: CASSFVNRGTYTEAFF. In nucleotides, the CDR3 is TGTGCCAGCAGTTTCGTAAACAGGGGTACGTACACTGAAGCTTTCTTT.

This clone appeared once. This chain uses TRBV9 with TRBJ2-1; a possible D gene is TRBD2 (6 bases). This CDR3 spans 15 amino acids. The V gene lost 0 bases and the J gene lost 7 bases, with 14 bases spanning the gap. In germline, CDR1 is SGDLS, CDR2 YYNGEE. The CDR3 DNA sequence: TGTGCCAGCAGCGTAGTGCCCGACGGGGGTAATGAGCAGTTCTTC. Translation: CASSVVPDGGNEQFF.

This sequence joins TRBV10-3 and TRBJ2-1; TRBD2 matches 12 bases. The J segment lost 2 bases and the V segment lost 3 bases, leaving 2 bases of the junction unmatched. The CDR3 is 16 amino acids. Germline CDR1 ENHRY, CDR2 SYGVKD. The CDR3 coding sequence is TGTGCCATCAGTGAAAGGACTAGCGGGGCCTACAATGAGCAGTTCTTC. Protein sequence: CAISERTSGAYNEQFF.

This clone was counted once. This chain's CDR3 is CASSFLLYLRGPSGYTF. In nucleotides, the CDR3 is TGTGCCAGCAGTTTTCTCCTTTACTTAAGGGGGCCCAGTGGCTACACCTTC. The chain couples TRBV28 to TRBJ1-2, with TRBD1 matching over 7 bases. The CDR3 consists of 17 residues. Germline trimming cut 3 bases from V and 7 bases from J; bases unmatched to any gene: 17. Germline CDR1 reads MDHEN; CDR2 reads SYDVKM.

About this clone: Within the sample, other DNA sequences also encode this same CDR3. V is TRBV6-1 and J is TRBJ2-7; D might be TRBD1 (6 bases). The germline gives CDR1 MNHNS, CDR2 SASEGT. CDR3 length equals 20 residues. CDR3 loop: CASSEVGQGLLKSHLYEQYV. CDR3 nucleotides: TGTGCTAGCAGTGAAGTTGGTCAGGGGCTGCTCAAATCCCACCTCTACGAGCAGTACGTC.